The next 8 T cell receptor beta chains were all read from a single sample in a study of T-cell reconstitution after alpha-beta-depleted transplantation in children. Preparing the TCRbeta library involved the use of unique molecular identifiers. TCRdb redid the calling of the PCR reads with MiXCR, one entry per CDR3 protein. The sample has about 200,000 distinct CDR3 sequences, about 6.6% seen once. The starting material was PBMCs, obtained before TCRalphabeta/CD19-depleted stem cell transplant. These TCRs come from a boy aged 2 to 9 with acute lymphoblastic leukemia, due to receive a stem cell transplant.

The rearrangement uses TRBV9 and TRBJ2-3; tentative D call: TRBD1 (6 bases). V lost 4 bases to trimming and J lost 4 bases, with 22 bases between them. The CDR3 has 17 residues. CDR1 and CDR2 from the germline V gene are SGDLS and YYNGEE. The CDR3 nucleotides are TGTGCCAGCAGCTCCCGAGGGGGACCCCCCAGCCCAGATACGCAGTATTTT. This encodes CASSSRGGPPSPDTQYF. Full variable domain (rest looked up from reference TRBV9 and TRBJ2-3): DSGVTQTPKHLITATGQRVTLRCSPRSGDLSVYWYQQSLDQGLQFLIQYYNGEERAKGNILERFSAQQFPDLHSELNLSSLELGDSALYFCASSSRGGPPSPDTQYFGPGTRLTVL.

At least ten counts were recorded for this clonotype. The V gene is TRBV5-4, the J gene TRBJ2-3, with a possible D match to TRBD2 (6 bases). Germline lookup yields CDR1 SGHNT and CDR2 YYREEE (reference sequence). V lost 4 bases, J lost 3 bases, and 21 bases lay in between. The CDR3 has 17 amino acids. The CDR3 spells CASSGRRARLGTDTQYF. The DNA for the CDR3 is TGTGCCAGCAGCGGGCGGAGGGCCCGATTGGGGACAGATACGCAGTATTTT.

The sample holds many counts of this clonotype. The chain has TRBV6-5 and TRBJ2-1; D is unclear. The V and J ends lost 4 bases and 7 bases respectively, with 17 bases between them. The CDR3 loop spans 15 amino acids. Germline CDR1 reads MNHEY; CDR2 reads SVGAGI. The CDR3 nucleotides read TGTGCCAGCAGTTTTAAGCCTTGGGTTCAGAATGAGCAGTTCTTC. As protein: CASSFKPWVQNEQFF.

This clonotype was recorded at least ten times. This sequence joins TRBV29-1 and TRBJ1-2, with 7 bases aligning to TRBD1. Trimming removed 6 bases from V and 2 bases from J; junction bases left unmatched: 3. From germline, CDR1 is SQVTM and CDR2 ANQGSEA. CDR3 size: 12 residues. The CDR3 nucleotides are TGCAGCGTCCCGGGACAGAACTATGGCTACACCTTC. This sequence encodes CSVPGQNYGYTF.

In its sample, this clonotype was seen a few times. The CDR3 sequence: CASVGRGHEQFF. In nucleotides, the CDR3 is TGTGCCAGCGTTGGGAGAGGCCATGAGCAGTTCTTC. This sequence joins TRBV6-6 and TRBJ2-1, with D perhaps matching TRBD2 (5 bases). This CDR3 has 12 amino acids. The V gene lost 8 bases and the J gene lost 8 bases, with 13 bases spanning the gap. Looked up from germline, CDR1 is MNHNY and CDR2 is SVGAGI (reference sequence).

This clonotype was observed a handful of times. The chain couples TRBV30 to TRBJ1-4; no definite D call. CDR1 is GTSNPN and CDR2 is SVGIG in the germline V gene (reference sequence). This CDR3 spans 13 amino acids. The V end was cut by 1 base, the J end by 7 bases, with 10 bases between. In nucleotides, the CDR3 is TGTGCCTGGAGTGACGGGGTTGGTGAAAAACTGTTTTTT. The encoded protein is CAWSDGVGEKLFF.

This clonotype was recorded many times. CDR3 DNA: TGTGCCAGCAGTTCTACAGGGGGATTAAGAAACACCATATATTTT. Amino acids: CASSSTGGLRNTIYF. V gene TRBV28 combines with J gene TRBJ1-3, with 8 bases lining up with TRBD1. Germline CDR1 is MDHEN and CDR2 is SYDVKM. V lost 4 bases, J lost 5 bases, and 7 bases stayed unmatched. The CDR3 is 15 residues long.

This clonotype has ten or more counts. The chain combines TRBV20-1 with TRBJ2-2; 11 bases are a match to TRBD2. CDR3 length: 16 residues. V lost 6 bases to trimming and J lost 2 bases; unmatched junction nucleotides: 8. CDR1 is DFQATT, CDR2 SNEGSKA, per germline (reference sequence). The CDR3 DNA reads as TGCAGTGCCCCAAGACTAGCGGGGCTTAACACCGGGGAGCTGTTTTTT. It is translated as CSAPRLAGLNTGELFF.